The 2 T cell receptor beta chains below were found in one sample sequenced in a study of blood T cells in healthy people across ages. The use of a sample-barcoded 5' primer and a J-beta primer mix characterized a second PCR of roughly 6 to 11 cycles. TCRdb fed the 5' RACE reads into MiXCR, producing one record per CDR3 protein. The repertoire has over 600,000 distinct CDR3 sequences, more than 55% of them found once; the top ten carry around a quarter. Sequenced: blood. Receptor source: a man aged 35 to 55 in good health.

This clonotype was seen more than once but under ten times. The chain employs TRBV12-3 or TRBV12-4 and TRBJ2-5; 7 positions agree with TRBD1. The J call may be in error: the DNA end matches TRBJ2-7 better. The CDR3 totals 14 residues. In DNA form, the CDR3 reads TGTGCCAGCAGTTCCCAAACAGGGGTTGGCGAGCAGTACTTC. This codes for CASSSQTGVGEQYF.

The genes are TRBV15 and TRBJ2-1; the D is unclear. CDR1 and CDR2 from the germline V gene are LNHNV and YYDKDF (reference sequence). V lost 4 bases and J 4 bases, leaving 20 bases between the germline ends. The CDR3 runs 17 residues. CDR3 sequence reads: CATSKGAADPSYNEQFF. The CDR3 nucleotides read TGTGCCACCAGCAAAGGTGCTGCGGATCCTTCATACAATGAGCAGTTCTTC.